The clone carrying this TCR beta chain was found many times. The antigen is unknown. The CDR3 covers 19 residues. CDR1 and CDR2 (germline): SNHLY, FYNNEI. V lost 1 base to trimming and J lost 1 base; unmatched junction nucleotides: 10. The data derive from a study of T cells after yellow fever vaccination. Study details: The SMART-Seq v4 Ultra Low Input method served to prepare the low-cell-number fractions. Study-level results: In post-booster samples, most primary-vaccination clones reappeared (about 96% CD4, 70% to 90% CD8).

Synthesis of TCR cDNA relied on 5'RACE template switching, which attached a universal primer site and UMIs. TCRdb processed the 5' RACE reads anew with MiXCR; each CDR3 protein has one entry. The table records around 200,000 distinct CDR3 sequences, approximately 11% of them present only once. The chain links TRBV2 to TRBJ2-3, with TRBD2 matching over 11 bases. The sequenced sample was CD8+ T cells sorted from PBMCs, obtained 15 days after the yellow fever booster vaccination. The TCR comes from a man between 18 and 29 years old who received the YFV17D yellow fever vaccine. CDR3 coding DNA: TGTGCCAGCAGTGAAGTGGGTAGTAGCGGGGGGGCGCGCACAGATACGCAGTATTTT. It specifies CASSEVGSSGGARTDTQYF.